The following is a TCR beta chain sequence with its context. The source of the sample is a study of blood T cell repertoires in COVID-19. The repertoire was sequenced with immunoSEQ multiplex PCR; TCRdb's copy has only in-frame clones and lacks some. There are some 200,000 clones in the sample; just under 85% occur only once, and 0.95% lies in the top ten. Source material: peripheral blood. The source of this sequence is a man between 60 and 75 years old with COVID-19, enrolled during active disease.

The CDR3 loop is CASSVGLAGETQYF. DNA for the CDR3: TGCGCCAGCAGCGTGGGACTAGCGGGAGAGACCCAGTACTTC. The V and J genes are TRBV5-1 and TRBJ2-5; 12 nucleotides match TRBD2. J was trimmed by 4 bases and V by 4 bases; bases with no gene match: 2. This CDR3 is built from 14 residues. Germline V gives CDR1 SGHRS, CDR2 YFSETQ. Looking up the rest from reference TRBV5-1 and TRBJ2-5 gives the full variable domain: KAGVTQTPRYLIKTRGQQVTLSCSPISGHRSVSWYQQTPGQGLQFLFEYFSETQRNKGNFPGRFSGRQFSNSRSEMNVSTLELGDSALYLCASSVGLAGETQYFGPGTRLLVL.